This T cell receptor beta chain originates from a study of metastatic and nonmetastatic thyroid tumors. Overall study: It was across blood and tumor or nodule tissue from malignant and benign thyroid patients that repertoires were compared. Study results and limitations: Across blood and tumor, TCR beta diversity in malignant thyroid tumors was reportedly significantly higher than in benign nodules.

TCRdb re-analyzed the PCR reads through MiXCR. The sample has roughly 20,000 clones; roughly 12% are singletons. Thyroid surgery was preceded by no treatment in any patient. This clone has a count of ten or more. The antigen is unknown. V trimming: 4 bases; J trimming: 1 base; junction bases outside the gene matches: 10. This CDR3 has 16 residues. The germline gives CDR1 LNHDA, CDR2 SQIVND (reference sequence). What was sequenced was blood. The V call is TRBV19, the J call TRBJ2-7; TRBD1 matches 7 bases. The TCR sequence derives from a female donor with papillary thyroid cancer or a benign thyroid nodule (not recorded which). Some clones in this sample may be carry-over from other donors' samples. In DNA form, the CDR3 reads TGTGCCAGTAGTAGATCTACGGGACAGAGATCCTACGAGCAGTACTTC. Amino acids: CASSRSTGQRSYEQYF.